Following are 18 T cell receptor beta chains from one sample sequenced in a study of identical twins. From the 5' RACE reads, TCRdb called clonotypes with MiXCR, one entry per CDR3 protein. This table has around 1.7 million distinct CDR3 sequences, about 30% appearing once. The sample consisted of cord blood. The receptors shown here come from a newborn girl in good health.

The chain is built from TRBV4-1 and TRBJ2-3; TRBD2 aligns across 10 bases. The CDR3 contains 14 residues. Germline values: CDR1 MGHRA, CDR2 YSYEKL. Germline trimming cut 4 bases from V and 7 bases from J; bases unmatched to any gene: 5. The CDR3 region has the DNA TGCGCCAGCAGCCCGGGACTAGCGTGGTATACGCAGTATTTT. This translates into CASSPGLAWYTQYF.

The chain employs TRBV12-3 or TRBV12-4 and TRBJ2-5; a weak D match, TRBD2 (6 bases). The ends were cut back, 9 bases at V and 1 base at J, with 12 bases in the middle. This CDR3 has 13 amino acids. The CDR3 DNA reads TGTGCCAGTGGGACTTCAACCCAAGAGACCCAGTACTTC. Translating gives CASGTSTQETQYF.

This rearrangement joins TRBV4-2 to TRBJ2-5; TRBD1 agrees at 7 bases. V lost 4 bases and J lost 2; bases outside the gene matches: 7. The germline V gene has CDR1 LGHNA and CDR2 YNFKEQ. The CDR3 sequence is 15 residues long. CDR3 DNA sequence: TGTGCCAGCAGCCGGTCCTGGGACAGACAAGAGACCCAGTACTTC. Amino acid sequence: CASSRSWDRQETQYF.

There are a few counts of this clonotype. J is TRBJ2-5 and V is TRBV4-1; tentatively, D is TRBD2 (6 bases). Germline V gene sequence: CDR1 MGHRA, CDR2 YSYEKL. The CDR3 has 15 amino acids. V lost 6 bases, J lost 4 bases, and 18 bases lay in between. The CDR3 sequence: CASRLFGTPAETQYF. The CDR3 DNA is TGCGCCAGCAGACTATTCGGGACTCCGGCAGAGACCCAGTACTTC.

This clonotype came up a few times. The chain's CDR3 is CASVRGGEDTQYF. CDR3 sequence (DNA): TGTGCCAGCGTCCGGGGAGGGGAAGATACGCAGTATTTT. The chain joins TRBV6-2 or TRBV6-3 to TRBJ2-3, with 7 bases lining up with TRBD2. The V and J ends lost 8 bases and 5 bases, in that order; junction bases with no gene match: 7. Germline V CDR1 and CDR2: MNHEY, SVGEGT. The CDR3 length is 13 residues.

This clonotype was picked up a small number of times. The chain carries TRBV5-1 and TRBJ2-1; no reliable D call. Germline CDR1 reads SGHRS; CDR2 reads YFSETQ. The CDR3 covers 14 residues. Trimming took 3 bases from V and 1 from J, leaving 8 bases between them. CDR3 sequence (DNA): TGCGCCAGCAGCTCTACAGTGTCCTACAATGAGCAGTTCTTC. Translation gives CASSSTVSYNEQFF.

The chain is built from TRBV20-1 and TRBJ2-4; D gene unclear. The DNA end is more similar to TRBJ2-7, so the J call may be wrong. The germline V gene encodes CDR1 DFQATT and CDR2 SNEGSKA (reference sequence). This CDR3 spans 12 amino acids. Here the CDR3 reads CSASSSRSEQYF. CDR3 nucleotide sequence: TGCAGTGCTAGTTCCTCCAGGAGCGAGCAGTACTTC.

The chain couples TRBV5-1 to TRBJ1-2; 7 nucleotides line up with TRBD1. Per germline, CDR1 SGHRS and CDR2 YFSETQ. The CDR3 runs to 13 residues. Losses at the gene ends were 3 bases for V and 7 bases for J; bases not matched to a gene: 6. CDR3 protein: CASSSGQIPGYTF. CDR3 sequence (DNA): TGCGCCAGCAGCTCGGGACAGATACCTGGCTACACCTTC.

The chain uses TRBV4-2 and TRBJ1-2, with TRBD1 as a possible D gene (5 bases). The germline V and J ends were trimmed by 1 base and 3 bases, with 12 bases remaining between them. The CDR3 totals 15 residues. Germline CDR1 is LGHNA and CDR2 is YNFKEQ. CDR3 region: CASSQATEGYYGYTF. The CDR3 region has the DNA TGTGCCAGCAGCCAAGCGACCGAGGGGTACTATGGCTACACCTTC.

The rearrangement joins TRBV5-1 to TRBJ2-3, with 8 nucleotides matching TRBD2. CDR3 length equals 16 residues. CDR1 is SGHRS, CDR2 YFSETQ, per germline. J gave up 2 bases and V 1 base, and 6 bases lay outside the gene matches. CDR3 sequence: CASSLTAGALTDTQYF. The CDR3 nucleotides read TGCGCCAGCAGCTTGACAGCGGGAGCTCTCACAGATACGCAGTATTTT.

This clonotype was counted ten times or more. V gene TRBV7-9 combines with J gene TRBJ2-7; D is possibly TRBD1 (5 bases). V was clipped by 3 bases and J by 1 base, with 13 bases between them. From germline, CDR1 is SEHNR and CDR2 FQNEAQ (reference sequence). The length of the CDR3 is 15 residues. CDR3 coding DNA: TGTGCCAGCAGCTTGGCAGGGCCGCTTTCCTACGAGCAGTACTTC. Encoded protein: CASSLAGPLSYEQYF.

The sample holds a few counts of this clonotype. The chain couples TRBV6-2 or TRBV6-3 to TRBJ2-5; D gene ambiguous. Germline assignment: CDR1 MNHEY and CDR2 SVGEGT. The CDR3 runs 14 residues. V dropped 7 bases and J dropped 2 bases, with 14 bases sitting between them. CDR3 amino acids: CASTITWQQETQYF. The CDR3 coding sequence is TGTGCCAGCACTATTACGTGGCAGCAAGAGACCCAGTACTTC.

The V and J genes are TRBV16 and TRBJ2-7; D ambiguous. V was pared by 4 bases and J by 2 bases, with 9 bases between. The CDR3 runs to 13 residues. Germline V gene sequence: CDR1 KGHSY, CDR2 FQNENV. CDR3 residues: CASSLDMTYEQYF. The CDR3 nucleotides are TGTGCCAGCAGCCTGGATATGACCTACGAGCAGTACTTC. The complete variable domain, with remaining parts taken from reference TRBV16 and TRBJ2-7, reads GEEVAQTPKHLVRGEGQKAKLYCAPIKGHSYVFWYQQVLKNEFKFLISFQNENVFDETGMPKERFSAKCLPNSPCSLEIQATKLEDSAVYFCASSLDMTYEQYFGPGTRLTVT.

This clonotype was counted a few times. CDR3 DNA sequence: TGTGCCAGCAGCCAAGATAGAGGGACGGACGGGCAGTACTTC. It yields the protein CASSQDRGTDGQYF. The rearrangement links TRBV3-1 to TRBJ2-7; D tentatively reads TRBD1 or TRBD2 (5 bases each). CDR3 length: 14 amino acids. Germline V lookup: CDR1 LGHDT, CDR2 YNNKEL (reference sequence). V shed 0 bases and J shed 9 bases, with 15 bases lying between them.

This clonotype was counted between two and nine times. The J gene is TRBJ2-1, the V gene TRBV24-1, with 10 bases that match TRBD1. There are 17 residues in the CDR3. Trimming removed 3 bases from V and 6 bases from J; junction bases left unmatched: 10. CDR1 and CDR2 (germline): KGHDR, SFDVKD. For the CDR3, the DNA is TGTGCCACCAGTGATGGACAGGGGGGCCGTAGGACCAATGAGCAGTTCTTC. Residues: CATSDGQGGRRTNEQFF.

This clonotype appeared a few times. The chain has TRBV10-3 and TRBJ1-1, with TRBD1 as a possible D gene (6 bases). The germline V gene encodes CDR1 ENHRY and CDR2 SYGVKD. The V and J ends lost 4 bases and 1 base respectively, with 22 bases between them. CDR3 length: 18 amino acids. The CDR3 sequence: CAISAGQGPGAWNTEAFF. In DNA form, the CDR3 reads TGTGCCATCAGTGCGGGTCAGGGTCCGGGGGCGTGGAACACTGAAGCTTTCTTT.

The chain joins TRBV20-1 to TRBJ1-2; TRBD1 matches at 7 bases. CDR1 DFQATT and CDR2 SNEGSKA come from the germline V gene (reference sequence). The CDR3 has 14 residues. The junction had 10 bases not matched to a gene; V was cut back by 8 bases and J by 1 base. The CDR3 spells CSQGTAISNYGYTF. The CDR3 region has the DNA TGCAGTCAAGGGACAGCAATAAGTAACTATGGCTACACCTTC.

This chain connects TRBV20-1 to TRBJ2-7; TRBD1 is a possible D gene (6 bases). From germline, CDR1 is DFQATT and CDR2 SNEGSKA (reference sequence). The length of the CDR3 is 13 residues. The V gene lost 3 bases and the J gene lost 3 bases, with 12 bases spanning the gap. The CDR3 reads CSASGTFLYEQYF. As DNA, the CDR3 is TGCAGTGCTAGTGGGACATTCCTCTACGAGCAGTACTTC.